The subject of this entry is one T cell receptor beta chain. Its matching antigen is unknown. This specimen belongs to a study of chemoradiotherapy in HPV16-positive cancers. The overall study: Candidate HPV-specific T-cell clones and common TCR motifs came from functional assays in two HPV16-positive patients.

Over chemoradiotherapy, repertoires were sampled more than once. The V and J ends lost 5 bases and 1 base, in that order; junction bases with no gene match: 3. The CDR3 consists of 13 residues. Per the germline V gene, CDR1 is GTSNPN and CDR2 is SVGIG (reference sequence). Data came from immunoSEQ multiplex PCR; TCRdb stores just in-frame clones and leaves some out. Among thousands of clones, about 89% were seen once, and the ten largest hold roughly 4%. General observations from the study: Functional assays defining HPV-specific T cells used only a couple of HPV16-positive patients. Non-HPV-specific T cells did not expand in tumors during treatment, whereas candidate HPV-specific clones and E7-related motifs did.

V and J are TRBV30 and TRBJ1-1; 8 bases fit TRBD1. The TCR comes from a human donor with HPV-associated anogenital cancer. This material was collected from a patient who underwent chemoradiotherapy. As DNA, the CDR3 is TGTGCCTGGGCGGGACAGGCGAACACTGAAGCTTTCTTT. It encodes CAWAGQANTEAFF. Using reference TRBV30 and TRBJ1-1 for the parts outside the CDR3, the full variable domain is SQTIHQWPATLVQPVGSPLSLECTVEGTSNPNLYWYRQAAGRGLQLLFYSVGIGQISSEVPQNLSASRPQDRQFILSSKKLLLSDSGFYLCAWAGQANTEAFFGQGTRLTVV.